This T cell receptor (beta chain) emerged from a study of blood T cell repertoires in COVID-19. Study in general: Italy, Spain and the United States were the sources of the convalescent and acute COVID-19 samples.

Trimming pared 5 bases from V and 5 bases from J, leaving 10 bases between. The CDR3 loop spans 12 amino acids. Germline V gene sequence: CDR1 SGHAT, CDR2 FQDESV (reference sequence). In this sample, this clone turned up a few times. The table came from immunoSEQ multiplex PCR; TCRdb's copy has only in-frame clones and leaves some out. Altogether about 100,000 clones are present, 80% being singletons, with the ten largest covering under 35%. Sequenced sample: peripheral blood. The V gene is TRBV11-1, the J gene TRBJ2-7; D might be TRBD1 (6 bases). The sequence was collected from a man between 65 and 85 years old with active or convalescent COVID-19. CDR3 in DNA: TGTGCCAGCAGCCAAAACAGGGACGAGCAGTACTTC. Protein: CASSQNRDEQYF.